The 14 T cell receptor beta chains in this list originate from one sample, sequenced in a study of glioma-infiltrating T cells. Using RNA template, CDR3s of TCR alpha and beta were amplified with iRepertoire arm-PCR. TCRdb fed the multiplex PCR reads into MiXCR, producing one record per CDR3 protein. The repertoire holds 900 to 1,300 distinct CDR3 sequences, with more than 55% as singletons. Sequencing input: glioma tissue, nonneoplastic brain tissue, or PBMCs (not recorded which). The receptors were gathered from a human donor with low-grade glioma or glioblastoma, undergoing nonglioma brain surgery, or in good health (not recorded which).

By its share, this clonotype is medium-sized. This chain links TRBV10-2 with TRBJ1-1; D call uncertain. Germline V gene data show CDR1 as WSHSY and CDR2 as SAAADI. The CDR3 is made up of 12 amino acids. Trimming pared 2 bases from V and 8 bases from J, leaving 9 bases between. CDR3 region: CASSEGRSEAFF. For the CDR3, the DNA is TGCGCCAGCAGTGAGGGAAGAAGCGAAGCTTTCTTT.

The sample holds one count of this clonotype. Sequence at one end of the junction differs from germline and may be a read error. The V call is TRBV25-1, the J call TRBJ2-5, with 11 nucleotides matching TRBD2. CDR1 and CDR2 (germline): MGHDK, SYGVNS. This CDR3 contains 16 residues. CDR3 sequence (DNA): TGTGACAGCACTTTATCTGGGACTAGCGGACAAGAGACCCAGGAATTC. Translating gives CDSTLSGTSGQETQEF.

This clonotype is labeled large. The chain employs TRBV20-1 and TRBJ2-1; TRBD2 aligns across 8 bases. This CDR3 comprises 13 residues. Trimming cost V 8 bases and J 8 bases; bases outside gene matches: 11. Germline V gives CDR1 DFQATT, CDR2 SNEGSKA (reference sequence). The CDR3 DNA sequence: TGCAGTCCCGAGGGTCGGGGGGGCGATGAGCAGTTCTTC. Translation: CSPEGRGGDEQFF.

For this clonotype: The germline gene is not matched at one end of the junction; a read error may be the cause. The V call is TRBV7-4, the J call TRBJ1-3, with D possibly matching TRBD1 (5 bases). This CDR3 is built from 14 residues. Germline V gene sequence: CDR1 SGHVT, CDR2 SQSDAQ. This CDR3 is CASSLEDTGNTLYF. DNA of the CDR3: TGTGCAAGCAGCTTAGAGGACACTGGAAATACGCTCTATTTT.

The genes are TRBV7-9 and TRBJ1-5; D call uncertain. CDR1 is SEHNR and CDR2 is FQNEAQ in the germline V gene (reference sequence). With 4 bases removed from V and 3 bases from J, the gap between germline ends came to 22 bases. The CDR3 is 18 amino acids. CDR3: CASSSLDSGGFVNQPQHF. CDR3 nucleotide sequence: TGTGCCAGCAGCTCCCTCGACTCAGGAGGTTTCGTCAATCAGCCCCAGCATTTT.

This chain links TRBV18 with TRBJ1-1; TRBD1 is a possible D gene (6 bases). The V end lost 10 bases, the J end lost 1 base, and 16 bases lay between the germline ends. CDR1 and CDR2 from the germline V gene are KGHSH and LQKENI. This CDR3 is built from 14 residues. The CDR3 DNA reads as TGTGCCACCAGCGGGGGGCTAGGGAACACTGAAGCTTTCTTT. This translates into CATSGGLGNTEAFF.

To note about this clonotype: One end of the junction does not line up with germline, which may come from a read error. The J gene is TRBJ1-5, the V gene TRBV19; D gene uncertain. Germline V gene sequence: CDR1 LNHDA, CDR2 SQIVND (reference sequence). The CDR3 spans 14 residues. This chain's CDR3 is CACSVTRAGQPQHF. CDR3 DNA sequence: TGTGCCTGTAGTGTTACAAGGGCGGGTCAGCCCCAGCATTTT. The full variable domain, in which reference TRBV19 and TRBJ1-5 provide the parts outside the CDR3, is DGGITQSPKYLFRKEGQNVTLSCEQNLNHDAMYWYRQDPGQGLRLIYYSQIVNDFQKGDIAEGYSVSREKKESFPLTVTSAQKNPTAFYLCACSVTRAGQPQHFGDGTRLSIL.

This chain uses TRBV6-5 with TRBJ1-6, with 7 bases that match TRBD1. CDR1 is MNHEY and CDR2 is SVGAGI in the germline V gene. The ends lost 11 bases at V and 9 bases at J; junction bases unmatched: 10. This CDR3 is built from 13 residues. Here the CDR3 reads CAGGAGTVSPLHF. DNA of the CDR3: TGTGCCGGGGGGGCCGGGACAGTTTCACCCCTCCACTTT.

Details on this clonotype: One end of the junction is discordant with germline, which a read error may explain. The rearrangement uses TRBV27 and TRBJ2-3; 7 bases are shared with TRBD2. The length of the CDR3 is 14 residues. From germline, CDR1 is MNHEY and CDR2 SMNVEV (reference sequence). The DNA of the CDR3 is TGTGCCAGCTGGCGTCGCGGGAGAAAAGATACGAAGTATTTT. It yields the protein CASWRRGRKDTKYF.

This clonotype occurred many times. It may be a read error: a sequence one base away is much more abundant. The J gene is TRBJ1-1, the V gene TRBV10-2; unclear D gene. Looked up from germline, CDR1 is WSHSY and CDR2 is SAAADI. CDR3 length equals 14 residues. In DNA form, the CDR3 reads TGCGCCAGCAGTGATGATGGCATGAACACTGCAGCTTTCTTT. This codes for CASSDDGMNTAAFF.

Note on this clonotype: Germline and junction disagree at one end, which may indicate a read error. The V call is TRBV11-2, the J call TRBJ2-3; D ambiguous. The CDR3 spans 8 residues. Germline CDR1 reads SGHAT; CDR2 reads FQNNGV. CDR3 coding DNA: TGTGCCAGCAGAACGCTGTATTTT. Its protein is CASRTLYF.

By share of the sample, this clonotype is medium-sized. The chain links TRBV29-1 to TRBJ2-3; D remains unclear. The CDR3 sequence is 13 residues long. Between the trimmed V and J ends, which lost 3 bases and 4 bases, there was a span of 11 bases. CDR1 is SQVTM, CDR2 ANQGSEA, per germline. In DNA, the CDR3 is TGCAGCGTTGACGACGGGTTGCCAGATACGCAGTATTTT. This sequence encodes CSVDDGLPDTQYF.

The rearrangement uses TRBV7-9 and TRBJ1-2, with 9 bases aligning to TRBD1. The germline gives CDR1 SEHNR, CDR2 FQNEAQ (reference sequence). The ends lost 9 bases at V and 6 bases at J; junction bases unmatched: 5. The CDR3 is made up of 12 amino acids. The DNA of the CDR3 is TGTGCCAGTACTGGACAGGGGAATGGCTACACCTTC. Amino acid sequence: CASTGQGNGYTF.

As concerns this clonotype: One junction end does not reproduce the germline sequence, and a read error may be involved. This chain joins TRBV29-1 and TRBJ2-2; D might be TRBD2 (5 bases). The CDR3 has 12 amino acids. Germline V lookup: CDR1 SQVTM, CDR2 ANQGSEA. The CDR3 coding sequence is TGCAGCCTGACTCCGCTAAACGGGGAGATGTTTTTT. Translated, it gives CSLTPLNGEMFF.